This TCR beta chain was identified in a study of sequential checkpoint blockade in melanoma (dated by TCRdb to between 2018 and 2021). With respect to the entire study: Using 1:1 randomization, the trial assigned patients either to first-line nivolumab followed by ipilimumab (arm A) or to ipilimumab followed by nivolumab (arm B). Maintenance nivolumab came after both trial sequences. Matched tumor biopsies were taken from about two dozen patients before treatment and at week 13, after single-agent nivolumab (arm A) or ipilimumab (arm B). DNA from about 100 melanoma tumor samples collected before treatment underwent TCRbeta immunosequencing. In around 81% of the matched pre- and post-treatment tumor biopsy pairs, both biopsies came from the same lesion.

V and J are truncated by 3 bases and 5 bases respectively, leaving an intervening sequence of 13 bases. Taken from the germline V gene, the CDR1 and CDR2 loops are SGHNT and YENEEA. Including cysteine and phenylalanine, the CDR3 has 14 amino acids. Kept here is only the CDR3 DNA, which spans 42 bases and is read in frame from base 1. This clone turned up a few times. The target of this receptor is not known. There are no base qualities to consult, and no much larger clone falls within one base. The treatment or condition label on this specimen signifies: randomized to nivolumab then ipilimumab (arm A) or the reverse (arm B). None of the patients in the trial had previously been given DNA-damaging chemotherapy. Samples came from patients with melanoma in CheckMate 064, a randomized, open-label phase II trial of sequential checkpoint blockade. Genomic DNA from formalin-fixed paraffin-embedded (FFPE) tissue samples served as the input for tumor TCR sequencing.

The immunoSEQ Assay was used to immunosequence TCRbeta CDR3 regions from genomic DNA. Prior to high-throughput sequencing, genomic DNA was amplified by bias-controlled multiplex PCR. The original pipeline was this. To quantify the absolute abundance of each unique TCRbeta CDR3 region, the sequences were collapsed and filtered. Clonality was defined as 1 minus Pielou's evenness and was calculated using productive rearrangements only. Tumor T-cell fraction was computed by normalizing TCRbeta template counts to usable DNA, estimated from several housekeeping genes. A previously published method was used to identify clones whose frequencies were significantly greater in on-treatment samples than in baseline samples. Held by TCRdb, this immuneACCESS table contains in-frame sequences only and omits some clones. Under half of the omission traces to an unresolved V gene where checked; the cause of the rest is unknown. D and trimming come from the DNA, and the V and J calls and clone size come from that table. The table for this sample lists about 13,000 clones; roughly a quarter of them were counted only once. The ten biggest clones cover around 16% of the sample.

Study-wide findings and limitations: PD-L1 staining and CD8+ T-cell counts correlated with tumor T-cell fraction and clonality, whereas mutational load did not. Clinical benefit was about 30 times more likely to be achieved by patients whose tumor T-cell fraction and clonality increased by week 13. Validation of the response-prediction model combining TCR metrics and mutation burden is needed in larger, independent patient cohorts. Small sample sizes and reduced statistical power limited the within-arm analyses of tumor T-cell fraction. In the nivolumab-first arm (arm A), an association was found between pretreatment tumor TIL clonality and response (P = .04).

This chain is built from TRBV11-3 and TRBJ1-1; possibly the D gene is TRBD1, per 5 matching bases. The receptor comes from a human donor with melanoma. The material sequenced was tumor tissue (inferred from file names), taken from a patient given nivolumab and ipilimumab in sequence. For the CDR3, the sequence is CASSFPGMWTEAFF. The DNA sequence is given as TGTGCCAGCAGCTTCCCAGGGATGTGGACTGAAGCTTTCTTT.